The rows below give T cell receptor beta chains drawn from one sample of a study of identical twins. Each CDR3 protein is one row after TCRdb ran MiXCR on the 5' RACE reads. The sample yields 200,000 or so distinct CDR3 sequences, 15% to 20% seen once. Separately, the same data were catalogued under a study of T cells expressing NK-cell markers.

The sample consisted of CD8+ T cells sorted from blood. The receptors come from a young woman in good health. The CDR3 runs from the conserved cysteine through the conserved F or W. Each record gives: D gene, clone size, J gene, V gene, CDR3 protein, CDR3 DNA. The D gene is left open where the match is weak. Clone size appears in some rows only: once, few, many, or a class for an expanded clone.

-	-	TRBJ2-7	TRBV11-2	CASSLFQATYEQYF	TGTGCCAGCAGCTTATTTCAGGCAACCTACGAGCAGTACTTC
TRBD1	-	TRBJ1-1	TRBV5-1	CASRDREGSEAFF	TGCGCCAGCAGAGACAGGGAGGGATCTGAAGCTTTCTTT
-	few	TRBJ1-1	TRBV6-1	CASSEALLGGTEAFF	TGTGCCAGCAGTGAAGCGCTTCTGGGGGGCACTGAAGCTTTCTTT
-	-	TRBJ2-3	TRBV5-6	CASSLDRVDTDTQYF	TGTGCCAGCAGCTTGGACAGGGTAGACACAGATACGCAGTATTTT
-	many	TRBJ2-1	TRBV10-2	CASRDNEQFF	TGCGCCAGCCGGGACAATGAGCAGTTCTTC
-	few	TRBJ2-4	TRBV29-1	CSVGTGLGNIQYF	TGCAGCGTTGGAACCGGGTTGGGAAACATTCAGTACTTC
-	-	TRBJ2-7	TRBV18	CASSVPGTPEYF	TGTGCCAGCTCAGTGCCCGGGACTCCGGAGTACTTC
TRBD2	-	TRBJ2-3	TRBV12-3/TRBV12-4	CASSILAGVTDTQYF	TGTGCCAGCAGTATTCTAGCGGGGGTCACAGATACGCAGTATTTT
TRBD2	many	TRBJ2-1	TRBV12-3/TRBV12-4	CASSTSGGYNEQFF	TGTGCCAGCAGTACTAGCGGGGGTTACAATGAGCAGTTCTTC
TRBD1	-	TRBJ2-7	TRBV20-1	CSATQGQGAYEQYF	TGCAGTGCTACTCAGGGACAGGGGGCCTACGAGCAGTACTTC
-	many	TRBJ1-5	TRBV5-1	CASSFFPGLSIIQPQHF	TGCGCCAGCAGCTTCTTTCCCGGACTTTCGATAATTCAGCCCCAGCATTTT
TRBD1	-	TRBJ1-2	TRBV20-1	CSARDRRGLYYGYTF	TGCAGTGCTAGAGATCGCAGGGGGCTATACTATGGCTACACCTTC
-	few	TRBJ1-1	TRBV13	CASSAWFRTSREAFF	TGTGCCAGCAGCGCCTGGTTTCGGACGTCACGAGAGGCTTTCTTT
TRBD2	-	TRBJ2-1	TRBV7-2	CASLTSGVYNEQFF	TGTGCCAGCCTTACTAGCGGGGTTTACAATGAGCAGTTCTTC
TRBD1	-	TRBJ2-7	TRBV20-1	CSATGTADYEQYF	TGCAGTGCTACGGGGACAGCAGATTACGAGCAGTACTTC
TRBD1	-	TRBJ1-2	TRBV29-1	CSVESQGAPGYTF	TGCAGCGTTGAGAGTCAGGGGGCGCCCGGCTACACCTTC
-	-	TRBJ2-1	TRBV6-1	CAGSVSSYNEQFF	TGTGCCGGCAGTGTTAGCTCCTACAATGAGCAGTTCTTC
TRBD2	few	TRBJ2-3	TRBV28	CASSLDGLAGVADTQYF	TGTGCCAGCAGTTTGGATGGACTAGCGGGAGTCGCAGATACGCAGTATTTT
-	-	TRBJ2-7	TRBV12-3/TRBV12-4	CASSTGSPYEQYF	TGTGCCAGCAGTACAGGGTCACCCTACGAGCAGTACTTC